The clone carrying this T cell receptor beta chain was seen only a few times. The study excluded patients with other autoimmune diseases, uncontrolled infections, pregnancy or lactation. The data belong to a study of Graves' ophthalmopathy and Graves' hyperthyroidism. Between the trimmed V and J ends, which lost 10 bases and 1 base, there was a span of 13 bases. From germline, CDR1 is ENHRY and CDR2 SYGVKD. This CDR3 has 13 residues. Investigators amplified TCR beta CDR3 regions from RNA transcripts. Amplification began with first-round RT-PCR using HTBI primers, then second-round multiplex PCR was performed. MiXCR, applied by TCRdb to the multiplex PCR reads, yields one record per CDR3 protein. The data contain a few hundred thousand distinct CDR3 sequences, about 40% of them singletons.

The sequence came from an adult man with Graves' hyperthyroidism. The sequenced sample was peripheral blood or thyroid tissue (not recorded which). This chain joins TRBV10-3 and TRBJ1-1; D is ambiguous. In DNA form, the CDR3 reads TGTGCCACCCAAACCCCAGGGAACACTGAAGCTTTCTTT. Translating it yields CATQTPGNTEAFF.